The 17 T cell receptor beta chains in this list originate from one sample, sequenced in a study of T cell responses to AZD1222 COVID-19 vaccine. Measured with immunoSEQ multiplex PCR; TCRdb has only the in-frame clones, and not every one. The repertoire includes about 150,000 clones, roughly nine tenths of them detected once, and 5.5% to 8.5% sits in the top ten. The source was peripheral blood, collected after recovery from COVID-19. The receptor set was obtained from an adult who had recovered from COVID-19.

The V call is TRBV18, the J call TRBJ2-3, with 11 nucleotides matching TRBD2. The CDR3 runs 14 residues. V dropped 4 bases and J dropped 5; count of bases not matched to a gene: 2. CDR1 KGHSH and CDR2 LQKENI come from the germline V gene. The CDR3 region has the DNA TGTGCCAGCTCACGAGGACTAGCGGGAGATACGCAGTATTTT. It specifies CASSRGLAGDTQYF.

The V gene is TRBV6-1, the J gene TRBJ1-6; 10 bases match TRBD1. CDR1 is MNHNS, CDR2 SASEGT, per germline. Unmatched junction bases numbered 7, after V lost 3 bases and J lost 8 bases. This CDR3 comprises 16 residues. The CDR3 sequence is CASSDYPGQGHSPLHF. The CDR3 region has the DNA TGTGCCAGCAGTGACTATCCGGGACAGGGGCATTCACCCCTCCACTTT.

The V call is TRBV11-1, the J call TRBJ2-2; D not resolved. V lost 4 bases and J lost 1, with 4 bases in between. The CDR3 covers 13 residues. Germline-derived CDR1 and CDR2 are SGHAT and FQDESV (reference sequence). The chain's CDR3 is CASSYVNTGELFF. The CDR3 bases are TGTGCCAGCAGCTACGTGAACACCGGGGAGCTGTTTTTT.

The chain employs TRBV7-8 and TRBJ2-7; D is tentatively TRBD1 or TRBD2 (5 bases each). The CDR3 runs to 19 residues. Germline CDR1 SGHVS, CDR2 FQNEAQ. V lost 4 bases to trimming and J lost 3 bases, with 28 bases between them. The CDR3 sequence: CASSSSRGLTPFSYYEQYF. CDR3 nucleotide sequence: TGTGCCAGCAGCTCCTCGAGGGGCTTGACACCCTTTAGTTACTACGAGCAGTACTTC.

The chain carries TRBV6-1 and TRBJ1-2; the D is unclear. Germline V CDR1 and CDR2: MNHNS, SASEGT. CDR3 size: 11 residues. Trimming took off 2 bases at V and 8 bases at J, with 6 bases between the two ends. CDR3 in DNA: TGTGCCAGCAGTGAAAATGAAGGCTACACCTTC. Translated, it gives CASSENEGYTF.

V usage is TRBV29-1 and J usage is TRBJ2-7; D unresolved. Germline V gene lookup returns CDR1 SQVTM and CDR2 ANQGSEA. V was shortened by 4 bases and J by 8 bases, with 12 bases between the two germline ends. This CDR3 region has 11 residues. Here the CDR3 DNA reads TGCAGCGTTGGGTCTGATACCCAGCAGTACTTC. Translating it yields CSVGSDTQQYF.

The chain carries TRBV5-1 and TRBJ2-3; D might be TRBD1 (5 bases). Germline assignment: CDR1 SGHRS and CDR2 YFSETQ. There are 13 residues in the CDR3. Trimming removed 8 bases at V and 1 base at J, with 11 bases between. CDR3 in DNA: TGCGCCAGTTCGGACACCGGCACAGATACGCAGTATTTT. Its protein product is CASSDTGTDTQYF.

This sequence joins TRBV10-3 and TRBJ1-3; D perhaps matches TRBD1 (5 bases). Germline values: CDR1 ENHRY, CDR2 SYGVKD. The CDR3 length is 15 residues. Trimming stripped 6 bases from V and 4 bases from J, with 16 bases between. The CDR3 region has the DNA TGTGCCATCAGAGGGACGTCCCTTCGCGGAAACACCATATATTTT. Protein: CAIRGTSLRGNTIYF.

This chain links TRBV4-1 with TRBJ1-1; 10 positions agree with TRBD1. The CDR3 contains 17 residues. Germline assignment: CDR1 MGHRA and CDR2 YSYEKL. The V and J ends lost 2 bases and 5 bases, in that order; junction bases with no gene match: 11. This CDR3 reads CASSQHVAGTGETEAFF. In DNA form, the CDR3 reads TGCGCCAGCAGCCAACACGTTGCCGGGACAGGGGAAACTGAAGCTTTCTTT.

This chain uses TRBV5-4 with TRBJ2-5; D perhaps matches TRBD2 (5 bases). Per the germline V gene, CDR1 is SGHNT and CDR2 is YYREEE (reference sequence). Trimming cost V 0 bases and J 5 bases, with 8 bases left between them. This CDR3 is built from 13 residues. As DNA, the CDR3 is TGTGCCAGCAGCTTGGGAGGGATGGAGACCCAGTACTTC. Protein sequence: CASSLGGMETQYF.

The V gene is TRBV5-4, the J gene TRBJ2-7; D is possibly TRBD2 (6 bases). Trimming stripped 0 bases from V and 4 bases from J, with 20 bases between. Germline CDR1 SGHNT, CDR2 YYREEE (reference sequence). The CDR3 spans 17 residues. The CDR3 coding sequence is TGTGCCAGCAGCTTGGCAGTGTTGGTCGGGACTTCTTACGAGCAGTACTTC. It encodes CASSLAVLVGTSYEQYF.

The CDR3 loop reads CASSQDENRLGGYTF. As DNA, the CDR3 is TGCGCCAGCAGCCAAGATGAGAACAGGTTGGGAGGCTACACCTTC. This chain links TRBV4-1 with TRBJ1-2, with D possibly being TRBD1 (5 bases). CDR1 and CDR2 (germline): MGHRA, YSYEKL. V was clipped by 0 bases and J by 8 bases, with 16 bases between them. The CDR3 length is 15 residues.

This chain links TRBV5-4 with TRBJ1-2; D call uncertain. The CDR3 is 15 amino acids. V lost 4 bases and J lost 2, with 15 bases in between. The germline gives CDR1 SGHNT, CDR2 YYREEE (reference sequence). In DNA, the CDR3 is TGTGCCAGCAGCCCAGCCCGGGAGGAGAACTATGGCTACACCTTC. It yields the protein CASSPAREENYGYTF.

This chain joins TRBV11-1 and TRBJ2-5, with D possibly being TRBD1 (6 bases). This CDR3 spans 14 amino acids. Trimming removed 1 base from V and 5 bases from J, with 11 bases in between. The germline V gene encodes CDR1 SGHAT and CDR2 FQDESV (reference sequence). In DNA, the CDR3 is TGTGCCAGCAGCTTAGACAGGGAACGCGAGACCCAGTACTTC. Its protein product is CASSLDRERETQYF.

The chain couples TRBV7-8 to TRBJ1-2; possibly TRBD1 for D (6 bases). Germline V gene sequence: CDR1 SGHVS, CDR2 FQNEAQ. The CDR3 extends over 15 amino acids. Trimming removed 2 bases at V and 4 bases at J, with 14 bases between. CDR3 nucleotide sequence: TGTGCCAGCAGCTTAAACTGGGAGGGGGTCTATGGCTACACCTTC. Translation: CASSLNWEGVYGYTF.

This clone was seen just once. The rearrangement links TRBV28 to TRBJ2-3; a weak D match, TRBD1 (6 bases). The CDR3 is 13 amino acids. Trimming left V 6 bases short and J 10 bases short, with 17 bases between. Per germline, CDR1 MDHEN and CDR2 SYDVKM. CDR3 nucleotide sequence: TGTGCCAGCAGCCCGCAATGGGGGCAGGCGCAGTATTTT. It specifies CASSPQWGQAQYF.

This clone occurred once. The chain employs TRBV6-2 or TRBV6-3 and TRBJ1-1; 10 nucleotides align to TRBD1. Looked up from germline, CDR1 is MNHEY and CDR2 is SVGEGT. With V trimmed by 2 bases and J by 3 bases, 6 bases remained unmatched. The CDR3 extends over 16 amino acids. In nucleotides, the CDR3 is TGTGCCAGCAGTTACAGATTTGGGACAGGGGACACTGAAGCTTTCTTT. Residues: CASSYRFGTGDTEAFF.